This T cell receptor (beta chain) was recorded in a study of cytomegalovirus exposure and HLA in healthy donors. With regard to this clone: Antigen specificity is unknown.

The J segment lost 2 bases and the V segment lost 9 bases, leaving 10 bases of the junction unmatched. Looked up from germline, CDR1 is ENHRY and CDR2 is SYGVKD. The CDR3 is made up of 17 amino acids. The primer mix had 60 Vbeta and 13 Jbeta primers. Clones were sequenced by immunoSEQ multiplex PCR, and TCRdb holds only the in-frame ones, with some missing. The sample has about 150,000 clones, about 75% seen once. Findings and caveats of the study: Later on, an analysis tied 15,000 to 20,000 TCR beta sequences to HLA alleles at 0.05 false discovery rate.

The receptor was isolated from a young man in good health and CMV-seronegative. The chain recombines TRBV10-3 with TRBJ2-2; 12 bases agree with TRBD1. Input material: PBMCs. The CDR3 DNA is TGTGCCATACAAGCCGGGACAGGGGGCAAAAACACCGGGGAGCTGTTTTTT. Its protein is CAIQAGTGGKNTGELFF.